The clone carrying this T cell receptor (beta chain) was seen at least ten times. Its antigen is as yet unknown. With 60 Vbeta and 13 Jbeta primers, the PCR was carried out. Produced via immunoSEQ multiplex PCR; TCRdb's table is partial and in-frame only. The data hold about 120,000 clones, with 80% to 85% observed a single time. This sample stems from a study of cytomegalovirus exposure and HLA in healthy donors. Across the study: Roughly 179 million T cells yielded roughly 100 million unique TCR beta sequences, as an earlier analysis found. The study, taken as a whole, reports: The study designated roughly 160 TCR beta chains cytomegalovirus-associated.

Trimming removed 5 bases at V and 0 bases at J, with 11 bases between. In germline, CDR1 is KGHSH, CDR2 LQKENI. This CDR3 region has 15 residues. Sequenced: PBMCs. The chain uses TRBV18 and TRBJ1-5; maybe TRBD1 (5 bases). The source of this sequence is a middle-aged woman in good health and CMV-seronegative. This CDR3 is CASSSDSSSNQPQHF. The CDR3 DNA reads as TGTGCCAGCTCATCAGACAGTTCTAGCAATCAGCCCCAGCATTTT.